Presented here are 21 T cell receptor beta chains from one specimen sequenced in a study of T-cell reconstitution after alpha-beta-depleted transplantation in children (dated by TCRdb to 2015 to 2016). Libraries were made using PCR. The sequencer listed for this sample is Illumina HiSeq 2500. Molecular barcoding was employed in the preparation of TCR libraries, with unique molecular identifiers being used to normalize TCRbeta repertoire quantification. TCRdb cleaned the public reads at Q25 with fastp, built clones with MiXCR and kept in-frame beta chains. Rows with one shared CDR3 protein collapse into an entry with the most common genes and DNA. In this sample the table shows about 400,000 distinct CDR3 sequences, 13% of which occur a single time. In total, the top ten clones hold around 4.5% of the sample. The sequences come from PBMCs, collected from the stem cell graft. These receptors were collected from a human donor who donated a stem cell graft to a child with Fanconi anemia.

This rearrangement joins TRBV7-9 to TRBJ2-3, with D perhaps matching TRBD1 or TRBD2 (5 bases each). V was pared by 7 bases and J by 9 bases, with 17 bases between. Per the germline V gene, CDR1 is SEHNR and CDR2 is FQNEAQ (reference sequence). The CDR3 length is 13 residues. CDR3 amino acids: CASIRDGAETQYF. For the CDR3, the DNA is TGTGCCAGCATTAGGGACGGGGCGGAGACGCAGTATTTT.

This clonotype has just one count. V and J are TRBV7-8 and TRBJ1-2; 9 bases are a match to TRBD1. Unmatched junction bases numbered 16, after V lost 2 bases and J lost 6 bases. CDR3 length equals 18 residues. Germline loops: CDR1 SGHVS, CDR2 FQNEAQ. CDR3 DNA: TGTGCCAGCAGCTTACCAATACAGGGGGCAAGCTTAGGTGATGGCTACACCTTC. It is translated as CASSLPIQGASLGDGYTF.

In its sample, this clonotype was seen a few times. The CDR3 loop reads CAISLQGGAGNTIYF. CDR3 in DNA: TGTGCCATCAGCTTACAGGGGGGCGCTGGAAACACCATATATTTT. The chain has TRBV10-3 and TRBJ1-3, with TRBD1 matching 8 bases. J was trimmed by 2 bases and V by 6 bases; bases with no gene match: 6. Germline V lookup: CDR1 ENHRY, CDR2 SYGVKD. CDR3 length equals 15 residues.

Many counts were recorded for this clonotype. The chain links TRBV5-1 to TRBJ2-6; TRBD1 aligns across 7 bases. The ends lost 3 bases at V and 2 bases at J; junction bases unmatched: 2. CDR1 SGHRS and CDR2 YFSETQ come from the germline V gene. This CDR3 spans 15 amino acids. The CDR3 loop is CASSSDRAGANVLTF. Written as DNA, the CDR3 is TGCGCCAGCAGCTCAGACAGGGCTGGGGCCAACGTCCTGACTTTC.

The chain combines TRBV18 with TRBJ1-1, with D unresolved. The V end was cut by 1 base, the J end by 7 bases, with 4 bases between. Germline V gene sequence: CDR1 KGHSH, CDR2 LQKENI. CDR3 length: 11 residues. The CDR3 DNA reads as TGTGCCAGCTCACCACAGGATGAAGCTTTCTTT. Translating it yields CASSPQDEAFF.

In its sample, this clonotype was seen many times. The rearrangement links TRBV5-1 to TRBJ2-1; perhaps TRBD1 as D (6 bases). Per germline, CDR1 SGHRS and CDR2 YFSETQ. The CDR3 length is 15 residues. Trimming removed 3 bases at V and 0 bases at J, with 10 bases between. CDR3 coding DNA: TGCGCCAGCAGCTCCGGGGACAACTCCTACAATGAGCAGTTCTTC. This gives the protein CASSSGDNSYNEQFF. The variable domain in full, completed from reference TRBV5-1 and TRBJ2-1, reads KAGVTQTPRYLIKTRGQQVTLSCSPISGHRSVSWYQQTPGQGLQFLFEYFSETQRNKGNFPGRFSGRQFSNSRSEMNVSTLELGDSALYLCASSSGDNSYNEQFFGPGTRLTVL.

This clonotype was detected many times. CDR3 sequence: CASSQDRFNQPQHF. CDR3 nucleotide sequence: TGCGCCAGCAGCCAAGATCGGTTCAATCAGCCCCAGCATTTT. The rearrangement links TRBV4-3 to TRBJ1-5, with D unresolved. Trimming removed 0 bases at V and 3 bases at J, with 6 bases between. CDR3 length: 14 amino acids. Germline lookup yields CDR1 LGHNA and CDR2 YSLEER.

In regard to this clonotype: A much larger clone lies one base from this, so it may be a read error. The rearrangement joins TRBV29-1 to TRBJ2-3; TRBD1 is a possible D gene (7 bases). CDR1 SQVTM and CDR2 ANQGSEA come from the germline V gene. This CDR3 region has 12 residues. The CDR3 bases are TGCTGCGGGATACAGGGGCGAGATACGCAGTATTTT. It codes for CCGIQGRDTQYF.

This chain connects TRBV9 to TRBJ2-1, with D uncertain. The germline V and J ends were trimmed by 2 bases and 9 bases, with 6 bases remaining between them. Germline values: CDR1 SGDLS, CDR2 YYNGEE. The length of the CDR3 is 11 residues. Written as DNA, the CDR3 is TGTGCCAGCAGCGTCGGCCTTGAGCAGTTCTTC. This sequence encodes CASSVGLEQFF.

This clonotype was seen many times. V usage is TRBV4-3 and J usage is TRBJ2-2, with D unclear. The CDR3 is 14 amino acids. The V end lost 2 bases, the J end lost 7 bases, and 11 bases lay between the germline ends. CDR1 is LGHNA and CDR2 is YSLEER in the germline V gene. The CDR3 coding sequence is TGCGCCAGCAGCCAAATTTCTGCCGGCGGGGAGCTGTTTTTT. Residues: CASSQISAGGELFF.

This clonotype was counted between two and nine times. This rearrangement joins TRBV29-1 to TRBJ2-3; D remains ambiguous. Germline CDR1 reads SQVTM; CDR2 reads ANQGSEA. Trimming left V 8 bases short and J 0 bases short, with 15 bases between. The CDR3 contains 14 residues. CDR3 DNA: TGCAGCTCAAAACCAGGTTTGAGCACAGATACGCAGTATTTT. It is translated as CSSKPGLSTDTQYF.

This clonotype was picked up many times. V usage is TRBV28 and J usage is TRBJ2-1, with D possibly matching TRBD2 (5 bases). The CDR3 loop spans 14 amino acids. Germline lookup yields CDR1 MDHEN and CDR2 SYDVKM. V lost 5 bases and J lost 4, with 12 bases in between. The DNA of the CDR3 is TGTGCCAGCAGTATCCGGGGTAAATACAATGAGCAGTTCTTC. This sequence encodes CASSIRGKYNEQFF.

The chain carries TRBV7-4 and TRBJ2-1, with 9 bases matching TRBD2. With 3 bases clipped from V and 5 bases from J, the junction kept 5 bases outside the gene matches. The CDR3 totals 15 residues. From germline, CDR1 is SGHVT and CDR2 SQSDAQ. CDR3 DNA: TGTGCCAGCAGCTTTGCGGGGGGGGATCACAATGAGCAGTTCTTC. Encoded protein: CASSFAGGDHNEQFF.

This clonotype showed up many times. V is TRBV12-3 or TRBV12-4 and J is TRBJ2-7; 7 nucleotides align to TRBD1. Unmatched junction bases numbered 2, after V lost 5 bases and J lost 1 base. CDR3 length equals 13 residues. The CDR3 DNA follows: TGTGCCAGCAGTATGGGACAGTCCTACGAGCAGTACGTC. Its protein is CASSMGQSYEQYV.

The CDR3 sequence: CASTRSDTEAFF. The CDR3 nucleotides are TGTGCCAGCACCAGGTCGGACACTGAAGCTTTCTTT. V and J are TRBV12-3 or TRBV12-4 and TRBJ1-1; the D is unclear. The V gene lost 7 bases and the J gene lost 3 bases, with 9 bases spanning the gap. This CDR3 spans 12 amino acids.

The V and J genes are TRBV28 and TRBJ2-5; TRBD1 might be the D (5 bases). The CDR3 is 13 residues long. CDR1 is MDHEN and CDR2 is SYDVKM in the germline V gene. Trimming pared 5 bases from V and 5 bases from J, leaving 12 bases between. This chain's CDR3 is CASSPINRETQYF. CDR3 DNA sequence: TGTGCCAGCAGTCCCATTAACAGGGAGACCCAGTACTTC.

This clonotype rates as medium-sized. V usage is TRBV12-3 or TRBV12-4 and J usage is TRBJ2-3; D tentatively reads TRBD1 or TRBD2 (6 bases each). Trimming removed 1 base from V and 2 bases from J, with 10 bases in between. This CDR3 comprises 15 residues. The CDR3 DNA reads TGTGCCAGCAGTTTAGGAGGGGGGCCCACAGATACGCAGTATTTT. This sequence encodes CASSLGGGPTDTQYF.

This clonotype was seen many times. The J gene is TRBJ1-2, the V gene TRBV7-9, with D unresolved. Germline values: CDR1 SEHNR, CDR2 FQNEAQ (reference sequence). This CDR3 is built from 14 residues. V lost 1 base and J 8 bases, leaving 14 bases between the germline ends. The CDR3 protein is CASSLELSSYGYTF. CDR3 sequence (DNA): TGTGCCAGCAGCTTAGAGTTAAGTAGCTACGGCTACACCTTC.

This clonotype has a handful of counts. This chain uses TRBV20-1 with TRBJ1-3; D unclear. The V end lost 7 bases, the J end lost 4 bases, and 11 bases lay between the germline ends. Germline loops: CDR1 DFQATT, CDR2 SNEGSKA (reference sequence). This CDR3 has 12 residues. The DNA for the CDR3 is TGCAGTGGAGAGGGCTCCGGAAACACCATATATTTT. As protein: CSGEGSGNTIYF.

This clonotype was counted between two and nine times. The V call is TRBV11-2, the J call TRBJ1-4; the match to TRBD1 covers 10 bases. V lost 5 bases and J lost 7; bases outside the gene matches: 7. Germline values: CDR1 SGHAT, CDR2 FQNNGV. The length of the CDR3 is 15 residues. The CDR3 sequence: CASSPLTGGGEKLFF. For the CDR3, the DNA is TGTGCCAGCAGCCCGTTGACAGGGGGCGGTGAAAAACTGTTTTTT.

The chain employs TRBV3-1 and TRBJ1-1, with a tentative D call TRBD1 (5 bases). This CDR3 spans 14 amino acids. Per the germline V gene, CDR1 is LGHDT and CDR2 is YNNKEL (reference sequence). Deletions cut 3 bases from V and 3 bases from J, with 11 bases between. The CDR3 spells CASSHEGIHTEAFF. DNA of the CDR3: TGTGCCAGCAGCCATGAGGGGATTCACACTGAAGCTTTCTTT.